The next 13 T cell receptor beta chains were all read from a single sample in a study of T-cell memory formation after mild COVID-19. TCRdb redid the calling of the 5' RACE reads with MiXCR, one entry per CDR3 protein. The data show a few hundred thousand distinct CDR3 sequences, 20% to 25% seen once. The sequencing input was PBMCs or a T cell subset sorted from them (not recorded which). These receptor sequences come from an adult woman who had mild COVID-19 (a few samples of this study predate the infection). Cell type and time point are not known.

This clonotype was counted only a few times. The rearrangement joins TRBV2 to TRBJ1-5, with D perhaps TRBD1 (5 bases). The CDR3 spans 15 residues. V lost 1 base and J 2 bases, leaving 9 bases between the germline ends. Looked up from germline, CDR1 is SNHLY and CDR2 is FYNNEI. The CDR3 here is CASSEVGARNQPQHF. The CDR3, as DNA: TGTGCCAGCAGTGAAGTAGGGGCTCGCAATCAGCCCCAGCATTTT.

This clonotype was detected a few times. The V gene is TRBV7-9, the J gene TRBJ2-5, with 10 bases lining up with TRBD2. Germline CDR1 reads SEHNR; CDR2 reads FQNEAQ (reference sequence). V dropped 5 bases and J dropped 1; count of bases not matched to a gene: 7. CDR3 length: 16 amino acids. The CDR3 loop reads CASSPGLAEIQETQYF. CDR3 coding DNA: TGTGCCAGCAGCCCCGGACTAGCGGAAATCCAAGAGACCCAGTACTTC.

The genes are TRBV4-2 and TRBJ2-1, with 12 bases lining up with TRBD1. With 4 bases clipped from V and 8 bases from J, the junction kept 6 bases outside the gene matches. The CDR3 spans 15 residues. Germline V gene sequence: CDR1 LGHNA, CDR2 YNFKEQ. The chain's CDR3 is CASSPGQGAIYEQFF. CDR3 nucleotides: TGTGCCAGCAGCCCGGGACAGGGGGCCATATATGAGCAGTTCTTC.

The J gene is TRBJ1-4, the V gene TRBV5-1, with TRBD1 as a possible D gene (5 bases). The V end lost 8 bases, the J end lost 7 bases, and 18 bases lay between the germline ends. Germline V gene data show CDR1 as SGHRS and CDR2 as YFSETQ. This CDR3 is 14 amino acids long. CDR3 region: CARRDCKRPEKLFF. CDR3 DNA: TGCGCCAGAAGGGACTGTAAGAGGCCTGAAAAACTGTTTTTT.

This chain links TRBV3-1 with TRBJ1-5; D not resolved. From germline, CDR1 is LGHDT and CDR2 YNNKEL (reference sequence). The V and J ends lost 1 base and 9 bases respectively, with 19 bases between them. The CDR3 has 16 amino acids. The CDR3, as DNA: TGTGCCAGCAGCCAAGGGATTCCGGGCCCTGCGGGGCCCCAGCATTTT. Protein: CASSQGIPGPAGPQHF.

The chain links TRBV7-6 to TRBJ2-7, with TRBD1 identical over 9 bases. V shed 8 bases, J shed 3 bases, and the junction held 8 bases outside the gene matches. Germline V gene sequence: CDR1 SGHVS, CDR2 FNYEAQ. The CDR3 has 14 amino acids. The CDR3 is CASGPGTGNYEQYF. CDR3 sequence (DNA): TGTGCCAGCGGACCCGGGACAGGGAACTACGAGCAGTACTTC.

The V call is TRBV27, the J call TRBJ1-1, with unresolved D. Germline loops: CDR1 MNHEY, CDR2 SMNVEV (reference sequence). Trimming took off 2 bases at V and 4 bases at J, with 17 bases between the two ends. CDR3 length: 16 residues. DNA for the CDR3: TGTGCCAGCAGTTTAAGAGGAACTGGGTATCGCACTGAAGCTTTCTTT. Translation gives CASSLRGTGYRTEAFF.

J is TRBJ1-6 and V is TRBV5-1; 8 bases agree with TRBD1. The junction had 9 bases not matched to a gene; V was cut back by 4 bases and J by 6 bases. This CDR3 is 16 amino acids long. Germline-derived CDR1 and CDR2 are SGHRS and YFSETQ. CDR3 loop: CASSPGQGVGNSPLHF. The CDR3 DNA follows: TGCGCCAGCAGCCCTGGACAGGGAGTGGGTAATTCACCCCTCCACTTT. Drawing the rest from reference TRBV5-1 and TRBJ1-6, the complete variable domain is KAGVTQTPRYLIKTRGQQVTLSCSPISGHRSVSWYQQTPGQGLQFLFEYFSETQRNKGNFPGRFSGRQFSNSRSEMNVSTLELGDSALYLCASSPGQGVGNSPLHFGNGTRLTVT.

The CDR3 protein is CASSEGRAPYNEQFF. Here the CDR3 DNA reads TGTGCCAGCAGTGAAGGGAGGGCACCCTACAATGAGCAGTTCTTC. The chain uses TRBV6-1 and TRBJ2-1; D may be TRBD2 (6 bases). The CDR3 consists of 15 residues. Trimming took off 1 base at V and 2 bases at J, with 9 bases between the two ends. CDR1 is MNHNS and CDR2 is SASEGT in the germline V gene.

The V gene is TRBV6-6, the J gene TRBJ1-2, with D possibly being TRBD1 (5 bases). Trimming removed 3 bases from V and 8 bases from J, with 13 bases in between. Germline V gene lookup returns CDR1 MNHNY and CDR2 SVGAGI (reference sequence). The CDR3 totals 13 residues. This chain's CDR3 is CASSYGAPEGYTF. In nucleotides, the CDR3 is TGTGCCAGCAGTTATGGGGCCCCGGAAGGCTACACCTTC.

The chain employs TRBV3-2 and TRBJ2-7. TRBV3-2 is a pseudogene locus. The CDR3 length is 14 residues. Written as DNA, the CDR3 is TGTGCCAGCAGCCCCAGCGGGAGATCCTACGAGCAGTACTTC. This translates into CASSPSGRSYEQYF.

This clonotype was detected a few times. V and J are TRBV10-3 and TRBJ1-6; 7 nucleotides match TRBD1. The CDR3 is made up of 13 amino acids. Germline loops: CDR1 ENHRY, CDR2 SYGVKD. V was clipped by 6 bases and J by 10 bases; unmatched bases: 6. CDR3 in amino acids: CAIRDRVESPLHF. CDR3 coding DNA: TGTGCCATCAGAGACAGGGTAGAATCACCCCTCCACTTT.

The CDR3 DNA sequence: TGTGCCATGAGCCGCGGGCCGGCCATCGAACTGTACGAGCAGTACTTC. It specifies CAMSRGPAIELYEQYF. V and J are TRBV10-3 and TRBJ2-7; maybe TRBD2 (5 bases). Germline V CDR1 and CDR2: ENHRY, SYGVKD. V dropped 9 bases and J dropped 4 bases, with 25 bases sitting between them. CDR3 length: 16 residues.